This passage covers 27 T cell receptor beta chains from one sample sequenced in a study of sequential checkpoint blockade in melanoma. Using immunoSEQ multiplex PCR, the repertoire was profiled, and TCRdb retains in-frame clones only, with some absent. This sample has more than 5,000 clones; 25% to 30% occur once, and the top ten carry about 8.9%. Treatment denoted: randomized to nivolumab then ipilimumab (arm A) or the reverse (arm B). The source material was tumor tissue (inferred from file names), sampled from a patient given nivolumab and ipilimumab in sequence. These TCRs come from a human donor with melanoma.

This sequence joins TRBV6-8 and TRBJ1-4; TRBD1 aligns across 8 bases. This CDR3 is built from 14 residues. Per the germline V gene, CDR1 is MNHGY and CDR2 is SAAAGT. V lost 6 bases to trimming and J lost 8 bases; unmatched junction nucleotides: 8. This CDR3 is CASSQRTGNEKLFF. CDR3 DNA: TGTGCCAGCAGCCAGAGGACAGGGAACGAAAAACTGTTTTTT.

CDR3 coding DNA: TGTGCCAGCAGTTCTCCATGGGATTCTCGGGAGGGGGTACACTCTGGAAACACCATATATTTT. Residues: CASSSPWDSREGVHSGNTIYF. V is TRBV28 and J is TRBJ1-3; D is perhaps TRBD1 (6 bases). V was trimmed by 4 bases and J by 0 bases, leaving 28 bases between them. The CDR3 totals 21 residues. Germline CDR1 MDHEN, CDR2 SYDVKM.

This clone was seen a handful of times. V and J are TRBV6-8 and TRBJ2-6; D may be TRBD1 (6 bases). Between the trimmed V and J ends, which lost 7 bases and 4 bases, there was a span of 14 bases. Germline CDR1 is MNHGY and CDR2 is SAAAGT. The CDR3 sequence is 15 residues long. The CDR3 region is CASTTGSVGANVLTF. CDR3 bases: TGTGCCAGCACCACAGGGTCTGTGGGGGCCAACGTCCTGACTTTC.

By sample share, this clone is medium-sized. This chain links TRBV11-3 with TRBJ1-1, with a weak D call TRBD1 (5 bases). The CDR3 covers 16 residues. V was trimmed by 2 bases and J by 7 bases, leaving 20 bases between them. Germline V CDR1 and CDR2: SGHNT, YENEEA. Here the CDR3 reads CASSLFHTTAGGEAFF. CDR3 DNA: TGTGCCAGCAGCTTATTCCATACGACAGCGGGAGGTGAAGCTTTCTTT.

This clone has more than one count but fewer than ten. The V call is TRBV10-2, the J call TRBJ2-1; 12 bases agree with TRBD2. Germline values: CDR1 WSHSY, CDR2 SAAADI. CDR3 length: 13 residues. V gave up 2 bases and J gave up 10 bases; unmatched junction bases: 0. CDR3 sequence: CASSEGLAGEQFF. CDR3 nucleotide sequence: TGCGCCAGCAGTGAGGGACTAGCGGGAGAGCAGTTCTTC.

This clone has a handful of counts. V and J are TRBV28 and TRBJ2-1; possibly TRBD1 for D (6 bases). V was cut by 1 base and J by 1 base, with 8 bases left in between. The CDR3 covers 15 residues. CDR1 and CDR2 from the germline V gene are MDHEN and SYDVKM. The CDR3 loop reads CASSLSQGSYNEQFF. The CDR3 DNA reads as TGTGCCAGCAGTTTATCCCAGGGGTCCTACAATGAGCAGTTCTTC.

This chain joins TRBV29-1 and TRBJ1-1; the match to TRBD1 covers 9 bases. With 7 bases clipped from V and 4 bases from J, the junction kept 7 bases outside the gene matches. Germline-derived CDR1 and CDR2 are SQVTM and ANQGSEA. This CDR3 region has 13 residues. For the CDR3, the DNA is TGCAGCGGACAGGGGGTCGGGCGCACTGAAGCTTTCTTT. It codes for CSGQGVGRTEAFF.

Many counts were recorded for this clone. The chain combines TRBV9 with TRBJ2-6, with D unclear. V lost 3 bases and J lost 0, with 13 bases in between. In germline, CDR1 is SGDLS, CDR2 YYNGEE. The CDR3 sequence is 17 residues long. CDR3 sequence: CASSANVLSSGANVLTF. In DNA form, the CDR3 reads TGTGCCAGCAGCGCGAATGTCCTAAGCTCTGGGGCCAACGTCCTGACTTTC.

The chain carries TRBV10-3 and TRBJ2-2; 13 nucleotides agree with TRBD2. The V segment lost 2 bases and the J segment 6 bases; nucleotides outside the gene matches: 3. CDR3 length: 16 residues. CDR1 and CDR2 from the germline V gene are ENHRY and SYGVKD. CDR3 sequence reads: CAISETSGRAAGELFF. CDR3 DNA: TGTGCCATCAGTGAGACTAGCGGGAGGGCCGCCGGGGAGCTGTTTTTT.

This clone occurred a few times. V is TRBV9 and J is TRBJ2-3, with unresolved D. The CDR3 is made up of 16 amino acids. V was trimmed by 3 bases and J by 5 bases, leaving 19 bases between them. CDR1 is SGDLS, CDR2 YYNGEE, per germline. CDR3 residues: CASSGPGPQTRDTQYF. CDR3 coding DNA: TGTGCCAGCAGCGGCCCCGGGCCCCAGACCAGAGATACGCAGTATTTT.

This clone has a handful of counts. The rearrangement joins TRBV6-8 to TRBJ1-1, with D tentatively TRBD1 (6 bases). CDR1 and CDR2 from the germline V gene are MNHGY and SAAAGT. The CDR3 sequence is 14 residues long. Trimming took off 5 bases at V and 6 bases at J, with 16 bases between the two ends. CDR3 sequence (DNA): TGTGCCAGCAGTACAGACAGGTTACTGGCTGAAGCTTTCTTT. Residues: CASSTDRLLAEAFF.

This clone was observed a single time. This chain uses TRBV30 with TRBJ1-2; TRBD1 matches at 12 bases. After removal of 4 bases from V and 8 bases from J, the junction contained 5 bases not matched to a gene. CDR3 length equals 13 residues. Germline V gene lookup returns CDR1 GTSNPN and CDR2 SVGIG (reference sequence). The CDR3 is CAWTGQGAGGYTF. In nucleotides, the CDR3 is TGTGCCTGGACGGGACAGGGGGCGGGCGGCTACACCTTC.

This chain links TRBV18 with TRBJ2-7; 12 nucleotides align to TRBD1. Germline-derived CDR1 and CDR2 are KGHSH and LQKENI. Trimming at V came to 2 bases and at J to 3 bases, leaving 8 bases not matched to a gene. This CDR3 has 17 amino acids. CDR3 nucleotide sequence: TGTGCCAGCTCACCAGGGACAGGGGGCGAATACGTCTACGAGCAGTACTTC. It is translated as CASSPGTGGEYVYEQYF.

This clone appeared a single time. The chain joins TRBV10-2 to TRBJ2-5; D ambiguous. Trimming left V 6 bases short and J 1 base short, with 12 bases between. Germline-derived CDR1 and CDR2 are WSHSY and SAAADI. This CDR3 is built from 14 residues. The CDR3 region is CASRDAALQETQYF. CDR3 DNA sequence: TGCGCCAGCAGGGACGCAGCTCTCCAAGAGACCCAGTACTTC.

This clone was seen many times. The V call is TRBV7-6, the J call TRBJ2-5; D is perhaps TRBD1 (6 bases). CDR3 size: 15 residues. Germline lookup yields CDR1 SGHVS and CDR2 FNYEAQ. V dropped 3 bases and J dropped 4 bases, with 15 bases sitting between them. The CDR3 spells CASSLLTGIGETQYF. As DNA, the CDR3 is TGTGCCAGCAGCTTGTTGACAGGCATCGGAGAGACCCAGTACTTC. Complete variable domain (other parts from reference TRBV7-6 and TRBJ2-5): GAGVSQSPRYKVTKRGQDVALRCDPISGHVSLYWYRQALGQGPEFLTYFNYEAQQDKSGLPNDRFSAERPEGSISTLTIQRTEQRDSAMYRCASSLLTGIGETQYFGPGTRLLVL.

CDR3 loop: CASSSQGEDTEAFF. The CDR3 nucleotides are TGTGCCAGCAGTTCACAGGGAGAGGACACTGAAGCTTTCTTT. The chain couples TRBV6-8 to TRBJ1-1; maybe TRBD1 (6 bases). The CDR3 sequence is 14 residues long. Trimming took off 4 bases at V and 3 bases at J, with 12 bases between the two ends. Germline loops: CDR1 MNHGY, CDR2 SAAAGT.

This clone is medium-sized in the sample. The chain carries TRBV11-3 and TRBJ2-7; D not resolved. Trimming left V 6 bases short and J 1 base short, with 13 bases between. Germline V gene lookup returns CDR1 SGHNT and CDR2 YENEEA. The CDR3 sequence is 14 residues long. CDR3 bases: TGTGCCAGCAGTCCGATGGGCGGATCCTACGAGCAGTACTTC. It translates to CASSPMGGSYEQYF.

The CDR3 sequence: CAWSGDRGGYTF. In nucleotides, the CDR3 is TGTGCCTGGAGTGGGGACAGGGGTGGCTACACCTTC. This sequence joins TRBV30 and TRBJ1-2; 10 positions agree with TRBD1. CDR1 and CDR2 from the germline V gene are GTSNPN and SVGIG (reference sequence). V was pared by 1 base and J by 7 bases, with 0 bases of the junction left unmatched. The CDR3 length is 12 residues.

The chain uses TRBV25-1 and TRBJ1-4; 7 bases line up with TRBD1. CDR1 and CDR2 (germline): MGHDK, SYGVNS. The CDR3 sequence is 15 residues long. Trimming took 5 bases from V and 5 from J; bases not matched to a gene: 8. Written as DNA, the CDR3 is TGTGCCAGCAGTCTAAGGGGACAGACAAATGAAAAACTGTTTTTT. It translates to CASSLRGQTNEKLFF.

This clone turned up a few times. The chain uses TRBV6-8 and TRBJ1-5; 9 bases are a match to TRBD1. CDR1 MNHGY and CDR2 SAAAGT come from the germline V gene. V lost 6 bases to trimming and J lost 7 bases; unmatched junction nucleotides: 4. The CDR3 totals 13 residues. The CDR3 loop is CASSDDRGQPQHF. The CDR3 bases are TGTGCCAGCAGCGACGACAGGGGGCAGCCCCAGCATTTT.

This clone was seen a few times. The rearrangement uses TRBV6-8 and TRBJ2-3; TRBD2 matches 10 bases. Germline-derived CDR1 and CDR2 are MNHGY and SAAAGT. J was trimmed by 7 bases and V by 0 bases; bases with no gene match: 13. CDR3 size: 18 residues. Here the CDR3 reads CASSYSRGAAGGDHTQYF. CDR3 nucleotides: TGTGCCAGCAGTTACTCACGCGGGGCAGCGGGAGGGGATCATACGCAGTATTTT.

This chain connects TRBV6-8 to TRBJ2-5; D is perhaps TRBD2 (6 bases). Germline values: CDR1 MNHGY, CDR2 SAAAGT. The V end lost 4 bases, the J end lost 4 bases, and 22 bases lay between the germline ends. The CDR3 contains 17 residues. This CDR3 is CASSFPRDFNRGETQYF. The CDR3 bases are TGTGCCAGCAGTTTTCCCCGGGACTTCAATAGGGGAGAGACCCAGTACTTC.

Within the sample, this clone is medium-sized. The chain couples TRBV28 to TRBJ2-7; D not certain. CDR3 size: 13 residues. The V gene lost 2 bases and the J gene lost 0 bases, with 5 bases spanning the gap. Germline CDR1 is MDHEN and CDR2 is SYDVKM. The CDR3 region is CASSLGSSYEQYF. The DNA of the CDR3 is TGTGCCAGCAGTTTAGGCAGCTCCTACGAGCAGTACTTC.

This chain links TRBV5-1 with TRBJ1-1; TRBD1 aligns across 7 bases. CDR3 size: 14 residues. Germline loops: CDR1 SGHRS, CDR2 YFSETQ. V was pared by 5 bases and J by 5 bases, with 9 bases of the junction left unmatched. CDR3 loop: CASSARQGGTEAFF. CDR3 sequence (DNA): TGCGCCAGCAGTGCCCGACAGGGTGGGACTGAAGCTTTCTTT. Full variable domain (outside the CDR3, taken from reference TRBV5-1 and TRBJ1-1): KAGVTQTPRYLIKTRGQQVTLSCSPISGHRSVSWYQQTPGQGLQFLFEYFSETQRNKGNFPGRFSGRQFSNSRSEMNVSTLELGDSALYLCASSARQGGTEAFFGQGTRLTVV.

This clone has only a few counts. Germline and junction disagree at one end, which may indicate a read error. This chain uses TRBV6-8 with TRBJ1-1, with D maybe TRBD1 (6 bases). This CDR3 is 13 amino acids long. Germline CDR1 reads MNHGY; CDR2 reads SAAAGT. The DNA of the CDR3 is TGTGCCATCAGTGTGGGGGGCGCAGGTCCTGCTTTCTTT. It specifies CAISVGGAGPAFF.

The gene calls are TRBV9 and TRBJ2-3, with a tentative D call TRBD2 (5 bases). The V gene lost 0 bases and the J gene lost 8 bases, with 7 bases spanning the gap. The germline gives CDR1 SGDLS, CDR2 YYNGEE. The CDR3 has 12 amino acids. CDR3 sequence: CASSVVAGTQYF. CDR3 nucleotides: TGTGCCAGCAGCGTAGTGGCGGGTACGCAGTATTTT.

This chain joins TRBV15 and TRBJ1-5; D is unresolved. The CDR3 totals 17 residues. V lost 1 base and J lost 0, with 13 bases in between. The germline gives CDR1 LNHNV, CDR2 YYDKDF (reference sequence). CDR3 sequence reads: CATSRALVRDSNQPQHF. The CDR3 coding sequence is TGTGCCACCAGCAGAGCCCTTGTGCGAGATAGCAATCAGCCCCAGCATTTT.